The clone carrying this TCR beta chain showed up just a few times. One end of the junction is discordant with germline, which a read error may explain. CDR1 MDHEN and CDR2 SYDVKM come from the germline V gene. The CDR3 consists of 15 residues. For the second PCR, which ran for about 6 to 11 cycles, a sample-barcoded 5' primer and a J-beta primer mix were used. From the 5' RACE reads, TCRdb called clonotypes with MiXCR, one entry per CDR3 protein. In the table there are 550,000 to 800,000 distinct CDR3 sequences, roughly 30% of which are singletons. This entry is derived from a study of blood T cells in healthy people across ages.

Material: blood. This clonotype originated in a woman older than 75 in good health. V gene TRBV28 combines with J gene TRBJ1-5; 11 bases are shared with TRBD1. The DNA of the CDR3 is TGTGCCGGCAGTCTTTCCGGGACAGGGGGACAGCCCCAGCATTTT. Translating gives CAGSLSGTGGQPQHF.